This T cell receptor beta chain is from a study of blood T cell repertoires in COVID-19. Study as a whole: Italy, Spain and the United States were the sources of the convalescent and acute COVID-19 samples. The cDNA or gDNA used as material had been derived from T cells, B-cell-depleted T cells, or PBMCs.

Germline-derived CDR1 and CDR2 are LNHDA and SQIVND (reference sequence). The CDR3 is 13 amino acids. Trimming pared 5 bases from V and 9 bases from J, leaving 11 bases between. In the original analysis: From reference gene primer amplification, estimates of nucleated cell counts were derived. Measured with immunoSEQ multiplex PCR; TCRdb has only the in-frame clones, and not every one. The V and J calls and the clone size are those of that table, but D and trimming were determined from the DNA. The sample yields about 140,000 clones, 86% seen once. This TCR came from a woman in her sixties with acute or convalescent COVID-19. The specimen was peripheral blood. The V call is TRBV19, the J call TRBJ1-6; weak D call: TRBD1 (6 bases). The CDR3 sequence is CASSGGRGSPLHF. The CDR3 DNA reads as TGTGCCAGTAGTGGGGGCAGAGGTTCACCCCTCCACTTT. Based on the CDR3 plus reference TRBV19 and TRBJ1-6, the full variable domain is DGGITQSPKYLFRKEGQNVTLSCEQNLNHDAMYWYRQDPGQGLRLIYYSQIVNDFQKGDIAEGYSVSREKKESFPLTVTSAQKNPTAFYLCASSGGRGSPLHFGNGTRLTVT.